The rows below give T cell receptor beta chains drawn from one sample of a study of T cell repertoires in cytomegalovirus infection. TCRdb called the reads again in MiXCR, with one record for every CDR3 protein. Of 290,000 or so distinct CDR3 sequences listed, 20% to 30% are singletons. The sequenced sample was PBMCs. These receptors originate from a human donor in good health (CMV status not recorded). Some clones in this sample may be carry-over from other donors' samples. The CDR3 runs from the conserved cysteine through the conserved F or W. Fields, in order: D gene, V gene, clone size, J gene, CDR3 DNA, CDR3 protein. The D gene is left open where the match is weak. Only part of the rows carry a size: once, few, many, or a class if the clone is expanded.

d_call: .
v_call: TRBV7-9
clone_size: many
j_call: TRBJ1-1
cdr3_nt: TGTGCCAGCAGCCGCCGGGACGGAGGGAACACTGAAGCTTTCTTT
cdr3_aa: CASSRRDGGNTEAFF

d_call: .
v_call: TRBV11-2
clone_size: .
j_call: TRBJ1-1
cdr3_nt: TGTGCCAGCAGCCCCCGACAGACGTGGAACACTGAAGCTTTCTTT
cdr3_aa: CASSPRQTWNTEAFF

d_call: TRBD1
v_call: TRBV7-9
clone_size: .
j_call: TRBJ1-1
cdr3_nt: TGTGCCAGCAGCTCCCGCCCGGGACAGGGAGGCACTGAAGCTTTCTTT
cdr3_aa: CASSSRPGQGGTEAFF

d_call: .
v_call: TRBV5-1
clone_size: few
j_call: TRBJ1-1
cdr3_nt: TGCGCCAGCAGCCAACACCAGGGGACCGGCACTGAAGCTTTCTTT
cdr3_aa: CASSQHQGTGTEAFF

d_call: .
v_call: TRBV20-1
clone_size: once
j_call: TRBJ2-3
cdr3_nt: TGCAGTGCTAGCCCCACTGCCGGGGATACGCAGTATTTT
cdr3_aa: CSASPTAGDTQYF

d_call: .
v_call: TRBV7-2
clone_size: many
j_call: TRBJ2-7
cdr3_nt: TGTGCCAGCAGCCCAAACTTGGGCGGAAACGAGCAGTACTTC
cdr3_aa: CASSPNLGGNEQYF

d_call: .
v_call: TRBV20-1
clone_size: .
j_call: TRBJ1-5
cdr3_nt: TGCAGTGCTAGAGTGGCCGGGACCCGCAATCAGCCCCAGCATTTT
cdr3_aa: CSARVAGTRNQPQHF

d_call: .
v_call: TRBV6-1
clone_size: many
j_call: TRBJ1-2
cdr3_nt: TGTGCCAGCAGCCAGTCGGGAGGCGACTATGGCTACACCTTC
cdr3_aa: CASSQSGGDYGYTF

d_call: .
v_call: TRBV29-1
clone_size: few
j_call: TRBJ2-3
cdr3_nt: TGCAGCTTGGACGTCACAGATACGCAGTATTTT
cdr3_aa: CSLDVTDTQYF

d_call: .
v_call: TRBV12-3/TRBV12-4
clone_size: .
j_call: TRBJ1-2
cdr3_nt: TGTGCCAGCAGTTCGGGAGGGGGGTACTATGGCTACACCTTC
cdr3_aa: CASSSGGGYYGYTF

d_call: .
v_call: TRBV28
clone_size: .
j_call: TRBJ2-3
cdr3_nt: TGTGCCAGCAGTGGCGGGACATCTAGCACAGATACGCAGTATTTT
cdr3_aa: CASSGGTSSTDTQYF

d_call: TRBD1
v_call: TRBV28
clone_size: many
j_call: TRBJ2-7
cdr3_nt: TGTGCCAGCAGTACAGGGGATGGCTCCTACGAGCAGTACTTC
cdr3_aa: CASSTGDGSYEQYF

d_call: .
v_call: TRBV11-2
clone_size: many
j_call: TRBJ2-2
cdr3_nt: TGTGCCAGCAGCTTAGATCCTGTCGATACCCGGGAGCTGTTTTTT
cdr3_aa: CASSLDPVDTRELFF

d_call: .
v_call: TRBV28
clone_size: few
j_call: TRBJ1-4
cdr3_nt: TGTGCCAGCACTCGAGCGGGAGGGGATGAAAAACTGTTTTTT
cdr3_aa: CASTRAGGDEKLFF

d_call: .
v_call: TRBV5-1
clone_size: few
j_call: TRBJ2-1
cdr3_nt: TGCGCCAGCAGCACGACCGGGACACGCTACAATGAGCAGTTCTTC
cdr3_aa: CASSTTGTRYNEQFF

d_call: .
v_call: TRBV30
clone_size: few
j_call: TRBJ1-2
cdr3_nt: TGTGCCTTCCACCGGGACGGCTATGGCTACACCTTC
cdr3_aa: CAFHRDGYGYTF

d_call: .
v_call: TRBV28
clone_size: few
j_call: TRBJ1-1
cdr3_nt: TGTGCCAGCAGTTTTTTGGGGGGCACTGAAGCTTTCTTT
cdr3_aa: CASSFLGGTEAFF

d_call: TRBD1
v_call: TRBV20-1
clone_size: once
j_call: TRBJ1-1
cdr3_nt: TGCTCCATGCCGGGACAGGGGCGGGGGGACACTGAAGCTTTCTTT
cdr3_aa: CSMPGQGRGDTEAFF

d_call: .
v_call: TRBV10-3
clone_size: few
j_call: TRBJ1-1
cdr3_nt: TGTGCCATCAGTGAGCGAGCAGTGAACACTGAAGCTTTCTTT
cdr3_aa: CAISERAVNTEAFF

d_call: .
v_call: TRBV28
clone_size: .
j_call: TRBJ2-7
cdr3_nt: TGTGCCAGCACCGGGGCGCCGCCCGCCTACGAGCAGTACTTC
cdr3_aa: CASTGAPPAYEQYF

d_call: .
v_call: TRBV12-3/TRBV12-4
clone_size: few
j_call: TRBJ2-1
cdr3_nt: TGTGCCAGCAGTTTAAAGACAGGACATAGCTCCTACAATGAGCAGTTCTTC
cdr3_aa: CASSLKTGHSSYNEQFF

d_call: .
v_call: TRBV7-2
clone_size: .
j_call: TRBJ2-1
cdr3_nt: TGTGCCAGCAGGTCCGGGCCATCATTGGGGGAGCAGTTCTTC
cdr3_aa: CASRSGPSLGEQFF

d_call: TRBD1
v_call: TRBV7-2
clone_size: many
j_call: TRBJ2-1
cdr3_nt: TGTGCCAGCAGCTTAGTGGGGACAGGTACGAATGAGCAGTTCTTC
cdr3_aa: CASSLVGTGTNEQFF

d_call: TRBD2
v_call: TRBV7-2
clone_size: many
j_call: TRBJ2-7
cdr3_nt: TGTGCCAGCAGCATCGGGACTAGCGGGTCGACCTACGAGCAGTACTTC
cdr3_aa: CASSIGTSGSTYEQYF

d_call: .
v_call: TRBV28
clone_size: few
j_call: TRBJ2-5
cdr3_nt: TGTGCCATCGTGAAAGAGGGCGAGACCCAGTACTTC
cdr3_aa: CAIVKEGETQYF

d_call: .
v_call: TRBV6-1
clone_size: few
j_call: TRBJ2-2
cdr3_nt: TGTGCCAGCAGTCTTCGGCGGCAGAACACCGGGGAGCTGTTTTTT
cdr3_aa: CASSLRRQNTGELFF

d_call: TRBD2
v_call: TRBV28
clone_size: .
j_call: TRBJ2-1
cdr3_nt: TGTGCCAGCAGTCATCCTAGCGGGAGCTCCTACAATGAGCAGTTCTTC
cdr3_aa: CASSHPSGSSYNEQFF

d_call: TRBD1
v_call: TRBV7-2
clone_size: many
j_call: TRBJ2-1
cdr3_nt: TGTGCCAGCATCCGCACCGGGACAGGGGGCTCGAATGAGCAGTTCTTC
cdr3_aa: CASIRTGTGGSNEQFF

d_call: .
v_call: TRBV28
clone_size: .
j_call: TRBJ1-1
cdr3_nt: TGTGCCAGCAGTCGGACTCAGGGCGGGTACACTGAAGCTTTCTTT
cdr3_aa: CASSRTQGGYTEAFF

d_call: TRBD1
v_call: TRBV6-6
clone_size: .
j_call: TRBJ1-1
cdr3_nt: TGTGCCAGCAGTGCTGGACAGGGTATCGCTGAAGCTTTCTTT
cdr3_aa: CASSAGQGIAEAFF

d_call: .
v_call: TRBV28
clone_size: few
j_call: TRBJ1-4
cdr3_nt: TGTGCCAGCAGTTCCTATGACAGTGGTGAAAAACTGTTTTTT
cdr3_aa: CASSSYDSGEKLFF

d_call: TRBD2
v_call: TRBV27
clone_size: few
j_call: TRBJ2-2
cdr3_nt: TGTGCCAGCAGTTTAGCGGGAGTTAACACCGGGGAGCTGTTTTTT
cdr3_aa: CASSLAGVNTGELFF

d_call: TRBD2
v_call: TRBV11-2
clone_size: few
j_call: TRBJ2-1
cdr3_nt: TGTGCCAGCAGCTTAGGACTAGCGGGATGGGTTGAGCAGTTCTTC
cdr3_aa: CASSLGLAGWVEQFF

d_call: .
v_call: TRBV2
clone_size: few
j_call: TRBJ1-1
cdr3_nt: TGTGCCAGCAGTAAGGGTTACACTGAAGCTTTCTTT
cdr3_aa: CASSKGYTEAFF

d_call: .
v_call: TRBV6-2/TRBV6-3
clone_size: .
j_call: TRBJ1-5
cdr3_nt: TGTGCCAGCACCGTAAATTATCAGCCCCAGCATTTT
cdr3_aa: CASTVNYQPQHF

d_call: TRBD1
v_call: TRBV19
clone_size: .
j_call: TRBJ2-1
cdr3_nt: TGTGCCACCCGAATGACAGGGAGAAATGAGCAGTTCTTC
cdr3_aa: CATRMTGRNEQFF

d_call: .
v_call: TRBV7-2
clone_size: once
j_call: TRBJ1-6
cdr3_nt: TGTGCCAGCACCCAGTTGGGGGCGAATTCACCCCTCCACTTT
cdr3_aa: CASTQLGANSPLHF

d_call: .
v_call: TRBV5-4
clone_size: .
j_call: TRBJ2-3
cdr3_nt: TGTGCCAGCAGCACCCAGGGATACACAGATACGCAGTATTTT
cdr3_aa: CASSTQGYTDTQYF

d_call: .
v_call: TRBV11-2
clone_size: few
j_call: TRBJ2-3
cdr3_nt: TGTGCCAGCAGCTATGTAGGCGCAGATACGCAGTATTTT
cdr3_aa: CASSYVGADTQYF

d_call: TRBD1
v_call: TRBV28
clone_size: many
j_call: TRBJ2-2
cdr3_nt: TGTGCCAGCAGAAACGACAGGGTCGGGGAGCTGTTTTTT
cdr3_aa: CASRNDRVGELFF

d_call: .
v_call: TRBV12-3/TRBV12-4
clone_size: many
j_call: TRBJ2-7
cdr3_nt: TGTGCCAGCAGCCCAACAGGGGCGGGGTACGAGCAGTACTTC
cdr3_aa: CASSPTGAGYEQYF

d_call: .
v_call: TRBV7-2
clone_size: many
j_call: TRBJ2-1
cdr3_nt: TGTGCCAGCAGCTTGGGTAGCGTCTCTCTGAGTGAGCAGTTCTTC
cdr3_aa: CASSLGSVSLSEQFF

d_call: .
v_call: TRBV7-8
clone_size: .
j_call: TRBJ2-1
cdr3_nt: TGTGCCAGCAGCTTAGCTGGGATGGCGGAGCAGTTCTTC
cdr3_aa: CASSLAGMAEQFF

d_call: .
v_call: TRBV6-5
clone_size: .
j_call: TRBJ2-6
cdr3_nt: TGTGCCAGCAGTTTCCAACCATCACCCTCTGGGGCCAACGTCCTGACTTTC
cdr3_aa: CASSFQPSPSGANVLTF

d_call: .
v_call: TRBV10-3
clone_size: .
j_call: TRBJ2-6
cdr3_nt: TGTGCCATCAGTGAGTCTCCTTCTTGGGGGACGGGGGCCAACGTCCTGACTTTC
cdr3_aa: CAISESPSWGTGANVLTF

d_call: .
v_call: TRBV7-2
clone_size: many
j_call: TRBJ2-5
cdr3_nt: TGTGCCAGCAGCCTCAGCCTAGGGGAGACCCAGTACTTC
cdr3_aa: CASSLSLGETQYF

d_call: .
v_call: TRBV29-1
clone_size: .
j_call: TRBJ1-1
cdr3_nt: TGCAGCGTTGGCTTGCGTCCTTCCTTTTTGAACACTGAAGCTTTCTTT
cdr3_aa: CSVGLRPSFLNTEAFF

d_call: TRBD2
v_call: TRBV5-4
clone_size: many
j_call: TRBJ2-1
cdr3_nt: TGTGCCAGCAGCAGGGGGACTAGCGGGAGGGCCTACAATGAGCAGTTCTTC
cdr3_aa: CASSRGTSGRAYNEQFF

d_call: TRBD2
v_call: TRBV4-1
clone_size: .
j_call: TRBJ2-1
cdr3_nt: TGCGCCAGCAGCCAACCTCGACTAGCGGGGGGACACAATGAGCAGTTCTTC
cdr3_aa: CASSQPRLAGGHNEQFF

d_call: .
v_call: TRBV28
clone_size: .
j_call: TRBJ2-5
cdr3_nt: TGTGCCAGCCTTCCCCCGGAGACGAAGACCCAGTACTTC
cdr3_aa: CASLPPETKTQYF

d_call: .
v_call: TRBV2
clone_size: .
j_call: TRBJ1-1
cdr3_nt: TGTGCCAGCAGTCAAGACAGTAGGAACACTGAAGCTTTCTTT
cdr3_aa: CASSQDSRNTEAFF

d_call: .
v_call: TRBV6-2/TRBV6-3
clone_size: few
j_call: TRBJ2-1
cdr3_nt: TGTGCCAGCAGTTATACGTTTGGACAAAACAATGAGCAGTTCTTC
cdr3_aa: CASSYTFGQNNEQFF

d_call: .
v_call: TRBV7-2
clone_size: many
j_call: TRBJ2-1
cdr3_nt: TGTGCCAGCAGCTTAGCCTATAGCTCCTACAATGAGCAGTTCTTC
cdr3_aa: CASSLAYSSYNEQFF